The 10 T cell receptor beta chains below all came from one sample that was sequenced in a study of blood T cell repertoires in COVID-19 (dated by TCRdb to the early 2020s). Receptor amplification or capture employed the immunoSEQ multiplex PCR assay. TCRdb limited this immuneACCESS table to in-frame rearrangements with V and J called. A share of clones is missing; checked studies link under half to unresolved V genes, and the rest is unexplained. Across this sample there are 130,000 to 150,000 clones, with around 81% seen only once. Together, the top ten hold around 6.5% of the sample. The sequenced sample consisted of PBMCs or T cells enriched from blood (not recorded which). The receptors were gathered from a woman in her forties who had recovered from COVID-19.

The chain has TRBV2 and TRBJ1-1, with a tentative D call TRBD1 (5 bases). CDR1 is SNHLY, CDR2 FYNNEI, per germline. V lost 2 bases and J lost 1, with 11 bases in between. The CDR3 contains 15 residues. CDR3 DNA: TGTGCCAGCAGTGAATTTGGGGCCGCGAACACTGAAGCTTTCTTT. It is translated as CASSEFGAANTEAFF.

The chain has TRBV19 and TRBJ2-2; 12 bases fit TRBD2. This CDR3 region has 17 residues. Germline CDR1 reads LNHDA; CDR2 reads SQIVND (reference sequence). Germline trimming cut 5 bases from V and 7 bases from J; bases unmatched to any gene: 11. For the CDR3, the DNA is TGTGCCAGTAGTGAGAAACTAGCGGGAGGAGATATCGGGGAGCTGTTTTTT. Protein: CASSEKLAGGDIGELFF.

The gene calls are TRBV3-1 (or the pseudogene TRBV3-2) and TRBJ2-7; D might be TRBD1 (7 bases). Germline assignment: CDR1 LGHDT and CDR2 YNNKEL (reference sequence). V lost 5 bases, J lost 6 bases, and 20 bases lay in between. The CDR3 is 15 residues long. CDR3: CASSGGAGGPVEQYF. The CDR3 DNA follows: TGTGCCAGCAGCGGAGGGGCAGGGGGACCCGTCGAGCAGTACTTC.

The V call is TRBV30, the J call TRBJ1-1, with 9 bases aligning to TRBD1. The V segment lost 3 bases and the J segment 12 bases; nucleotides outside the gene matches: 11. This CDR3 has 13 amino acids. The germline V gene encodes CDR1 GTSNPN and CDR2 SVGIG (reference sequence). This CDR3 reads CAWRLPGQGISFF. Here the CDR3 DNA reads TGTGCCTGGAGACTTCCGGGACAGGGAATTTCTTTCTTT.

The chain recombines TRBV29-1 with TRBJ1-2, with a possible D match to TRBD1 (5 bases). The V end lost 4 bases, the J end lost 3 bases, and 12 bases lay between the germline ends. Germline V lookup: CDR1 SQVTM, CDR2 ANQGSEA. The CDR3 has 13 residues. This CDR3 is CSVGGVRDYGYTF. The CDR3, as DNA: TGCAGCGTTGGGGGGGTCAGGGACTATGGCTACACCTTC.

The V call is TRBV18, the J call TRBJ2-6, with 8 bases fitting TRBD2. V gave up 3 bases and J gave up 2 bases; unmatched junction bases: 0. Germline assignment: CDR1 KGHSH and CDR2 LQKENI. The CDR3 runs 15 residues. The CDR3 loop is CASSPGGAGANVLTF. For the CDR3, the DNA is TGTGCCAGCTCACCCGGGGGGGCTGGGGCCAACGTCCTGACTTTC. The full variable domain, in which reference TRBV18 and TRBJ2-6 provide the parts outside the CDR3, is NAGVMQNPRHLVRRRGQEARLRCSPMKGHSHVYWYRQLPEEGLKFMVYLQKENIIDESGMPKERFSAEFPKEGPSILRIQQVVRGDSAAYFCASSPGGAGANVLTFGAGSRLTVL.

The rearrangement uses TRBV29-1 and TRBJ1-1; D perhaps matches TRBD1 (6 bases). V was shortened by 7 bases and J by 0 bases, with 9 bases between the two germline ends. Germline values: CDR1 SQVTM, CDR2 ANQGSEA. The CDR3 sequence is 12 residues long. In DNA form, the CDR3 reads TGCAGCGCTGGACAGTTGAACACTGAAGCTTTCTTT. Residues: CSAGQLNTEAFF.

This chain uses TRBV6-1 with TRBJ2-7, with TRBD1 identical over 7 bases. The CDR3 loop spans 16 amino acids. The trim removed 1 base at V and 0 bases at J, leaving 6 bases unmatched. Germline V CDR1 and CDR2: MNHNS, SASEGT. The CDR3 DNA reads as TGTGCCAGCAGTGAAGAGGCGGACAGGAGCTCCTACGAGCAGTACTTC. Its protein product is CASSEEADRSSYEQYF.

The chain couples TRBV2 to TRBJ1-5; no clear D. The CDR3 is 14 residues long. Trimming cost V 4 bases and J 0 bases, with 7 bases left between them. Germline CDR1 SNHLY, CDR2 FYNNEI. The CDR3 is CASSVGLSNQPQHF. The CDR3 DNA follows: TGTGCCAGCAGTGTTGGACTTAGCAATCAGCCCCAGCATTTT.

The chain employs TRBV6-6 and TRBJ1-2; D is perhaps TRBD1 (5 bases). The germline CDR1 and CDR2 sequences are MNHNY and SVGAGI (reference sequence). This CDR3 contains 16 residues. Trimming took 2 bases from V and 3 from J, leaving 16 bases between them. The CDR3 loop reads CASSYLLGGGDYGYTF. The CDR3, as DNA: TGTGCCAGCAGTTACCTCCTTGGGGGAGGGGACTATGGCTACACCTTC.